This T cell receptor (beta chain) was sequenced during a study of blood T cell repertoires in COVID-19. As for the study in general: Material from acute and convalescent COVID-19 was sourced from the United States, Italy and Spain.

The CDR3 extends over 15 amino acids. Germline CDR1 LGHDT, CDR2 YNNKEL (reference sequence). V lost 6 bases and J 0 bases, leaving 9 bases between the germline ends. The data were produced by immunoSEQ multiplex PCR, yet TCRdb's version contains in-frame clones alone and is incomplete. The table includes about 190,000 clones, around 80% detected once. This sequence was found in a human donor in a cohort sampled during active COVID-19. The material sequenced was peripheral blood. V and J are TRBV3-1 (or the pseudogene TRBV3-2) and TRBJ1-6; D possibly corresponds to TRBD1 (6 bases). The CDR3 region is CASSEGGSYNSPLHF. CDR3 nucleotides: TGTGCCAGCAGTGAAGGGGGCTCCTATAATTCACCCCTCCACTTT.